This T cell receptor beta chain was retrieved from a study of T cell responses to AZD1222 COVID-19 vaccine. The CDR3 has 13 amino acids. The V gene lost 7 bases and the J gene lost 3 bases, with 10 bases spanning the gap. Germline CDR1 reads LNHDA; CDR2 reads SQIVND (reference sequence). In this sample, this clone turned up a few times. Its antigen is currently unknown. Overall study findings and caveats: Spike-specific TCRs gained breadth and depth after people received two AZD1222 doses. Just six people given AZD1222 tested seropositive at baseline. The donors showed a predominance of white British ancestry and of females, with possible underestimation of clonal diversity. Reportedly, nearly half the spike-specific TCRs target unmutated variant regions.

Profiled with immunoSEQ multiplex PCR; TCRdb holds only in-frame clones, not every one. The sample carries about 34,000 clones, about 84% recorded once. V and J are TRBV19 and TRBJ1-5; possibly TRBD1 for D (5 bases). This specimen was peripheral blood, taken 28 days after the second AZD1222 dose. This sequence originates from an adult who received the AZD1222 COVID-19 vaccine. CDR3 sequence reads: CASIGVVNQPQHF. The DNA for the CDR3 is TGTGCCAGTATAGGGGTCGTCAATCAGCCCCAGCATTTT.